This T cell receptor beta chain was identified in a study of post-analysis software for immune sequencing data. Study-wide context: There were relapsing-remitting, secondary progressive and progressive-relapsing multiple sclerosis among the disease courses included. Overall study findings and caveats: Same-batch preparations were strongly co-clustered by F measure. Five or six TRBV segments were significantly more frequent in patients than in controls. TRBV5-6, TRBV5-1 and TRBV20-1 were among these segments.

There are 14 residues in the CDR3. From germline, CDR1 is MGHDK and CDR2 SYGVNS. V was clipped by 3 bases and J by 4 bases, with 12 bases between them. With regard to this clonotype: Its target is not known.

Tagging with unique molecular identifiers was a feature of the TCR beta cDNA libraries. Once roughly 0.85 to 11 million T cells were used, roughly 0.5 million cDNA molecules resulted. TCRdb re-analysed the PCR reads in MiXCR, keeping a single row per CDR3 protein. The table shows approximately 660,000 distinct CDR3 sequences, with roughly three fifths occurring only once. V gene TRBV25-1 combines with J gene TRBJ2-5, with D possibly TRBD2 on 6 matching bases. This TCR came from a girl aged 2 to 9 with multiple sclerosis. Sequencing was carried out using blood. The CDR3 loop reads CASSDSPGAETQYF. CDR3 bases: TGTGCCAGCAGTGATAGCCCGGGAGCAGAGACCCAGTACTTC.